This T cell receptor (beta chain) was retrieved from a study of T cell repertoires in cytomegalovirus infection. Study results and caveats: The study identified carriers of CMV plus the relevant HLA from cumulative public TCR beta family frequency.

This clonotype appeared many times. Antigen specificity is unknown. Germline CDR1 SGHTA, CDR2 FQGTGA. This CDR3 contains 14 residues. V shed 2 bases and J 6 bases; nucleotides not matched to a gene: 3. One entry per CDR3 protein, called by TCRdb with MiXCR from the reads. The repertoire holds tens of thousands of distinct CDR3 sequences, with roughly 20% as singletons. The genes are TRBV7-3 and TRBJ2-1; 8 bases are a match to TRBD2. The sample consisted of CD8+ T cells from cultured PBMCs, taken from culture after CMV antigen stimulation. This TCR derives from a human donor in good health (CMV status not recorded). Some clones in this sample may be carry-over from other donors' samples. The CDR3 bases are TGTGCCAGCAGCTTAGACGGGGGGGTCAATGAGCAGTTCTTC. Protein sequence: CASSLDGGVNEQFF.